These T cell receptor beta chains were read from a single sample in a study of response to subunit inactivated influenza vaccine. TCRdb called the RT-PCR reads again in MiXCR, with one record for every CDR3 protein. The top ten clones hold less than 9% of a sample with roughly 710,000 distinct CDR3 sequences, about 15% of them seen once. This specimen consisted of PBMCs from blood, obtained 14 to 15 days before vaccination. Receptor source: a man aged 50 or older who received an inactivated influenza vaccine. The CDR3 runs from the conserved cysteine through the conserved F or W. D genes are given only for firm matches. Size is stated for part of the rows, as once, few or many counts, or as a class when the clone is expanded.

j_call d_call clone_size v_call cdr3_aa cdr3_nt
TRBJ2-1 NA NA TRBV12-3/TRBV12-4 CASSLNPGVKPDEQFF TGTGCCAGCAGTTTAAATCCAGGGGTAAAGCCCGATGAGCAGTTCTTC
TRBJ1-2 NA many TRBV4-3 CASSQEGSSGYTF TGCGCCAGCAGCCAAGAGGGGTCCAGCGGCTACACCTTC
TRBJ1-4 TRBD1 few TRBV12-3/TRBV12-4 CASSKTGGLEKLFF TGTGCCAGCAGCAAGACAGGGGGACTCGAAAAACTGTTTTTT
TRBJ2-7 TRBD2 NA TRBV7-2 CASSPTSGRYEQYF TGTGCCAGCAGCCCGACTAGCGGGCGGTACGAGCAGTACTTC
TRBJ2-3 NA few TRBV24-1 CATSVGWADTQYF TGTGCCACCAGTGTGGGATGGGCAGATACGCAGTATTTT
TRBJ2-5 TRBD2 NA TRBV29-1 CSVDTSGRAVETQYF TGCAGCGTTGATACTAGCGGGAGGGCCGTGGAGACCCAGTACTTC
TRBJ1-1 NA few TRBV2 CASSEQEITEAFF TGTGCCAGCAGTGAACAGGAGATCACTGAAGCTTTCTTT
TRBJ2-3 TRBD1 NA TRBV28 CASRPTGTEDTQYF TGTGCCAGCAGACCGACCGGGACAGAAGATACGCAGTATTTT
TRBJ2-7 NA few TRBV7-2 CASSQSQGYEQYF TGTGCCAGCAGCCAATCCCAGGGATACGAGCAGTACTTC
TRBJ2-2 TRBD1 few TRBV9 CASSPTGASNTGELFF TGTGCCAGCAGCCCCACAGGGGCTTCGAACACCGGGGAGCTGTTTTTT
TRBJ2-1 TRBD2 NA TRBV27 CASRPHNSGSNEQFF TGTGCCAGCAGACCACACAATAGCGGGAGCAATGAGCAGTTCTTC
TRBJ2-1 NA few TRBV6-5 CASSYLPERNEQFF TGTGCCAGCAGCTACCTCCCCGAGCGCAATGAGCAGTTCTTC
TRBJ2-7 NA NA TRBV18 CASSPRRQTGTYEQYF TGTGCCAGCTCACCACGGCGGCAAACGGGTACATACGAGCAGTACTTC
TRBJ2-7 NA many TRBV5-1 CASRMSPRDGYEQYF TGCGCCAGCAGGATGTCCCCTCGGGACGGCTACGAGCAGTACTTC
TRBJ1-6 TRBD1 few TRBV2 CASSSDRVVSPLHF TGTGCCAGCAGTTCGGACAGGGTGGTCTCACCCCTCCACTTT
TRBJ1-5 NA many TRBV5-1 CASSKDDSNQPQHF TGCGCCAGCAGCAAGGACGATAGCAATCAGCCCCAGCATTTT
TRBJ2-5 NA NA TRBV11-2 CASSLGVGRETQYF TGTGCCAGCAGCTTAGGGGTCGGTCGGGAGACCCAGTACTTC
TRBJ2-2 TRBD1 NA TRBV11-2 CASSYGTGFAGELFF TGTGCCAGCAGCTATGGGACAGGGTTTGCCGGGGAGCTGTTTTTT
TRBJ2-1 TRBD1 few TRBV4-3 CASSPAHRQGSYNEQFF TGCGCCAGCAGCCCGGCCCACCGACAGGGCTCCTACAATGAGCAGTTCTTC
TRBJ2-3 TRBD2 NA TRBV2 CASSETSGITGDTQYF TGTGCCAGCAGTGAGACTAGCGGGATTACTGGGGATACGCAGTATTTT
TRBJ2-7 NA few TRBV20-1 CSARDWQGFYEQYF TGCAGTGCTAGAGATTGGCAGGGTTTCTACGAGCAGTACTTC
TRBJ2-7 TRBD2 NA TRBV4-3 CASSQDLTSGSYEQYF TGCGCCAGCAGCCAAGATCTGACTAGCGGTTCCTACGAGCAGTACTTC